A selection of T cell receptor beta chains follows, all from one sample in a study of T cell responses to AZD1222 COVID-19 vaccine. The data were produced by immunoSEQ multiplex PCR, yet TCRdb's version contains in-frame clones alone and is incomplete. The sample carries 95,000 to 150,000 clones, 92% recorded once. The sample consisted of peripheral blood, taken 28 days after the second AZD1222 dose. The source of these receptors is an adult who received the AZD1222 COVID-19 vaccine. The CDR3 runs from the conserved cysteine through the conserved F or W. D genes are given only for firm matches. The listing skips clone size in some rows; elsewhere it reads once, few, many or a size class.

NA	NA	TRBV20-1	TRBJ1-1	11	CSACWETEAFF	TGCAGTGCTTGTTGGGAGACTGAAGCTTTCTTT
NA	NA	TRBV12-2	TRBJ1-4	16	CASRDPYRARGEKLFF	TGTGCAAGTCGCGACCCCTACAGGGCCCGTGGAGAAAAACTGTTTTTT
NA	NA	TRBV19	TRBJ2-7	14	CASSMGQGKAEAYF	TGTGCCAGTAGTATGGGGCAGGGGAAGGCGGAAGCGTACTTC
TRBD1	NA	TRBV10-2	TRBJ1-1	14	CASTQTGVNTEAFF	TGCGCCAGCACACAGACAGGGGTGAACACTGAAGCTTTCTTT
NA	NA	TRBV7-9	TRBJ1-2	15	CASSPLGGVLYGYTF	TGTGCCAGCAGTCCCCTGGGGGGGGTACTCTATGGCTACACCTTC
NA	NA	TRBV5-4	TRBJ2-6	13	CASTISGANVLTF	TGTGCCAGCACCATATCTGGGGCCAACGTCCTGACTTTC
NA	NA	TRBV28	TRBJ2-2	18	CASSLRGQLTANTGELFF	TGTGCCAGCAGTTTACGGGGTCAGTTGACGGCGAACACCGGGGAGCTGTTTTTT
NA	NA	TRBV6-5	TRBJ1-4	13	CASSYRVREKLFF	TGTGCCAGCAGTTACAGGGTGAGGGAAAAACTGTTTTTT
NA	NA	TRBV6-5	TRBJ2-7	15	CASSYIRGFSYEQYF	TGTGCCAGCAGTTATATCAGGGGTTTCTCCTACGAGCAGTACTTC
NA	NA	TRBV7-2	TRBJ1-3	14	CASSLLGSGNTIYF	TGTGCCAGCAGCTTGTTGGGGAGCGGAAACACCATATATTTT
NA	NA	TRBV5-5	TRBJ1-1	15	CASSLARGPGTEAFF	TGTGCCAGCAGCTTGGCCCGGGGGCCTGGGACTGAAGCTTTCTTT
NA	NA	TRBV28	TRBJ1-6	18	CASSLSGALSSYNSPLHF	TGTGCCAGCAGTTTGTCAGGGGCCCTAAGCTCCTATAATTCACCCCTCCACTTT
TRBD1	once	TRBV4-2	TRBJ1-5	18	CASSQGQGGPYSNQPQHF	TGTGCCAGCAGCCAAGGACAGGGTGGGCCTTATAGCAATCAGCCCCAGCATTTT
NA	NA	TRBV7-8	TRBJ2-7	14	CASSWELAIGEQYF	TGTGCCAGCAGCTGGGAGCTAGCTATCGGCGAGCAGTACTTC
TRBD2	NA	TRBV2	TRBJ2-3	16	CASSQSLAGSTDTQYF	TGTGCCAGCAGCCAATCCTTAGCGGGGAGCACAGATACGCAGTATTTT
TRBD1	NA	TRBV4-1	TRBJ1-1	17	CASSHRQGFGSNTEAFF	TGCGCCAGCAGCCATAGACAGGGATTTGGTTCGAACACTGAAGCTTTCTTT
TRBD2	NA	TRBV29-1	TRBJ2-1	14	CSVDIAGGRNEQFF	TGCAGCGTAGATATAGCGGGGGGGAGAAATGAGCAGTTCTTC
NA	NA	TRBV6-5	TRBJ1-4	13	CASSYSRVGKLFF	TGTGCCAGCAGTTACTCGAGGGTAGGGAAACTGTTTTTT
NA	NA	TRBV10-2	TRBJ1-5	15	CASSEIAGSNQPQHF	TGCGCCAGCAGTGAGATCGCTGGTAGCAATCAGCCCCAGCATTTT
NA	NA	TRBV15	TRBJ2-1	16	CATSRIGRGQYNEQFF	TGTGCCACCAGCAGAATCGGGCGGGGGCAGTACAATGAGCAGTTCTTC
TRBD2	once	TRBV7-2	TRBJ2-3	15	CASSKREGPTDTQYF	TGTGCCAGCAGCAAGCGGGAGGGCCCGACAGATACGCAGTATTTT
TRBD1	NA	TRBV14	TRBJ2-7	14	CASSQEQGWSWQYF	TGTGCCAGCAGCCAAGAACAGGGGTGGTCGTGGCAGTACTTC
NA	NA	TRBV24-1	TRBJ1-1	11	CATSDYTEAFF	TGTGCCACCAGTGATTACACTGAAGCTTTCTTT
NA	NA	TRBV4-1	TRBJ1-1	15	CASSLKPQTVTEAFF	TGCGCCAGCAGCCTAAAGCCCCAGACGGTTACTGAAGCTTTCTTT
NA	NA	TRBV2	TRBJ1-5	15	CASSEGVLSNQPQHF	TGTGCCAGCAGTGAAGGGGTTTTAAGCAATCAGCCCCAGCATTTT
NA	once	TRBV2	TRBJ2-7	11	CASSGAYEQYF	TGTGCCAGCAGTGGAGCCTACGAGCAGTACTTC
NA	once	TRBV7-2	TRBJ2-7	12	CASSLGTYEQYF	TGTGCCAGCAGCTTAGGGACCTACGAGCAGTACTTC
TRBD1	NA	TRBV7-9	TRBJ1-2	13	CASSPAGGYGYTF	TGTGCCAGCAGCCCCGCAGGGGGGTATGGCTACACCTTC
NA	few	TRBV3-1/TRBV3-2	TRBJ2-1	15	CASSQDPVTNNEQFF	TGTGCCAGCAGCCAAGATCCCGTAACCAACAATGAGCAGTTCTTC
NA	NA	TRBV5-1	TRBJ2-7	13	CASSLGSSDEQYF	TGCGCCAGCAGCTTAGGAAGTTCGGACGAGCAGTACTTC
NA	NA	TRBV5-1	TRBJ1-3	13	CASSLLTAHTIYF	TGCGCCAGCAGCTTGTTAACCGCACACACCATATATTTT
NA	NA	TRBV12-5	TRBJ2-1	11	CASGGNNEQFF	TGTGCTAGTGGTGGGAACAATGAGCAGTTCTTC
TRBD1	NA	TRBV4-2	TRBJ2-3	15	CASRPPGQGPDTQYF	TGTGCCAGCAGACCCCCGGGACAGGGACCAGATACGCAGTATTTT
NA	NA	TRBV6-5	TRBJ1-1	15	CASRINRVGRTEAFF	TGTGCCAGCAGGATTAACAGGGTTGGAAGGACTGAAGCTTTCTTT
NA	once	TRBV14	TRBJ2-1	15	CASSTQAARGNEQFF	TGTGCCAGCAGCACACAGGCCGCCCGGGGGAATGAGCAGTTCTTC
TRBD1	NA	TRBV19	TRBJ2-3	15	CASSIGRGSTDTQYF	TGTGCCAGTAGTATAGGCAGGGGGAGCACAGATACGCAGTATTTT
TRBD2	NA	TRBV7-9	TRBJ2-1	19	CASSLELAGAISSYNEQFF	TGTGCCAGCAGCTTGGAACTAGCGGGGGCGATCAGCTCCTACAATGAGCAGTTCTTC
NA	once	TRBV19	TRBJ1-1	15	CASSISRWGVTEAFF	TGTGCCAGTAGTATATCCAGATGGGGGGTCACTGAAGCTTTCTTT
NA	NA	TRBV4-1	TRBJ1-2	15	CASSRGPTGDYGYTF	TGCGCCAGCAGCCGAGGACCGACAGGAGACTATGGCTACACCTTC
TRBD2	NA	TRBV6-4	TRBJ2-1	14	CASQTSGGSNEQFF	TGTGCCAGCCAAACTAGCGGGGGGAGCAATGAGCAGTTCTTC
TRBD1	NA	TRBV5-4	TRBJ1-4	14	CASSADRAREKLFF	TGTGCCAGCAGCGCCGACAGGGCGAGAGAAAAACTGTTTTTT
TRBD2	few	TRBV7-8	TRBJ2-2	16	CASSLAASGGSGELFF	TGTGCCAGCAGCTTAGCAGCTAGCGGGGGTTCCGGGGAGCTGTTTTTT
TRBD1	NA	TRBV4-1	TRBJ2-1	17	CASSHPGTESSYNEQFF	TGCGCCAGCAGCCACCCCGGGACAGAGAGCTCCTACAATGAGCAGTTCTTC
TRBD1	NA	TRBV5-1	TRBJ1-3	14	CASSPGQRGSTIYF	TGCGCCAGCAGCCCGGGACAGCGGGGAAGCACCATATATTTT